Below are 19 T cell receptor beta chains sequenced from a single sample in a study of blood T cells in healthy people across ages. The use of a sample-barcoded 5' primer and a J-beta primer mix characterized a second PCR of about 7 to 12 cycles. TCRdb redid the calling of the 5' RACE reads with MiXCR, one entry per CDR3 protein. This repertoire shows about 500,000 distinct CDR3 sequences, 20% to 30% found once; its top ten account for just under 9%. These data are also associated with another study on T cells of mothers and their children.

Sequencing was performed on blood. The origin of the receptors is a boy younger than 18 in good health.

Details on this clonotype: One end of the junction fails to match germline, which may point to a read error. The rearrangement joins TRBV5-1 to TRBJ2-1; possibly TRBD2 for D (6 bases). The CDR3 has 14 amino acids. The germline CDR1 and CDR2 sequences are SGHRS and YFSETQ. CDR3 DNA sequence: TGCGCCAGCAACTTGGACGGACTAAACAATGAGCAGTTCTTC. Protein: CASNLDGLNNEQFF.

This clonotype showed up many times. The rearrangement links TRBV20-1 to TRBJ2-5, with a tentative D call TRBD2 (6 bases). The CDR3 loop spans 16 amino acids. From germline, CDR1 is DFQATT and CDR2 SNEGSKA (reference sequence). V dropped 0 bases and J dropped 5 bases, with 19 bases sitting between them. The CDR3 here is CSARDLATGGWETQYF. The CDR3 bases are TGCAGTGCTAGAGATTTGGCTACCGGGGGATGGGAGACCCAGTACTTC.

CDR3 sequence (DNA): TGCAGCGCCGGCCCGACAGCCTCATTCTCTGGGGCCAACGTCCTGACTTTC. Its translation: CSAGPTASFSGANVLTF. This chain links TRBV29-1 with TRBJ2-6; D might be TRBD1 (5 bases). The CDR3 runs 17 residues. V lost 7 bases and J 0 bases, leaving 19 bases between the germline ends. CDR1 SQVTM and CDR2 ANQGSEA come from the germline V gene.

This clonotype was observed a few times. V gene TRBV6-5 combines with J gene TRBJ2-5; D possibly corresponds to TRBD1 (6 bases). The CDR3 totals 15 residues. Trimming took 6 bases from V and 1 from J, leaving 15 bases between them. Germline CDR1 reads MNHEY; CDR2 reads SVGAGI. The CDR3: CASSNAGAFQETQYF. The CDR3 region has the DNA TGTGCCAGCAGCAACGCAGGGGCCTTCCAAGAGACCCAGTACTTC.

The chain joins TRBV7-9 to TRBJ2-5; D is possibly TRBD2 (5 bases). This CDR3 has 15 amino acids. V lost 5 bases and J lost 1, with 14 bases in between. CDR1 and CDR2 from the germline V gene are SEHNR and FQNEAQ (reference sequence). The CDR3 DNA follows: TGTGCCAGCAGCGTATACGGACGGGGCCAAGAGACCCAGTACTTC. Translated: CASSVYGRGQETQYF.

The chain has TRBV4-1 and TRBJ2-5; 8 bases are a match to TRBD1. With the DNA end fitting TRBJ2-7 better, the J assignment may be wrong. Looked up from germline, CDR1 is MGHRA and CDR2 is YSYEKL. CDR3 length equals 13 residues. CDR3 in amino acids: CASSQLQGDEQYF. CDR3 in DNA: TGCGCCAGCAGCCAACTACAGGGGGACGAGCAGTACTTC.

This clonotype showed up just a few times. The chain joins TRBV7-2 to TRBJ2-3; D not resolved. This CDR3 has 13 amino acids. V gave up 6 bases and J gave up 0 bases, with 7 bases separating them. The germline V gene encodes CDR1 SGHTA and CDR2 FQGNSA. The CDR3 DNA is TGTGCCAGCAGAGTCGGCAGCACAGATACGCAGTATTTT. Its protein product is CASRVGSTDTQYF.

This sequence joins TRBV2 and TRBJ2-7; no definite D call. The V end lost 2 bases, the J end lost 0 bases, and 8 bases lay between the germline ends. The CDR3 covers 14 residues. The germline CDR1 and CDR2 sequences are SNHLY and FYNNEI. The CDR3 spells CASSETEVSYEQYF. The CDR3 coding sequence is TGTGCCAGCAGTGAAACAGAAGTCTCCTACGAGCAGTACTTC.

This clonotype came up a few times. The rearrangement links TRBV4-1 to TRBJ1-5; TRBD1 aligns across 8 bases. This CDR3 has 17 amino acids. Trimming removed 0 bases from V and 0 bases from J; junction bases left unmatched: 4. Germline V lookup: CDR1 MGHRA, CDR2 YSYEKL. CDR3 in amino acids: CASSQDGTGYSNQPQHF. The CDR3 DNA reads as TGCGCCAGCAGCCAAGACGGGACAGGCTATAGCAATCAGCCCCAGCATTTT.

This clonotype came up a few times. The rearrangement joins TRBV20-1 to TRBJ2-1, with 10 bases identical to TRBD2. The J segment lost 4 bases and the V segment lost 7 bases, leaving 7 bases of the junction unmatched. The V gene's germline CDR1 is DFQATT and CDR2 SNEGSKA (reference sequence). CDR3 length equals 14 residues. In nucleotides, the CDR3 is TGCAGTGATCATGGGACTAGCGAGTACAATGAGCAGTTCTTC. This gives the protein CSDHGTSEYNEQFF.

The CDR3 protein is CASSSGLAGLAKNIQYF. In DNA, the CDR3 is TGTGCCAGCAGCTCGGGACTAGCGGGACTAGCCAAAAACATTCAGTACTTC. This sequence joins TRBV5-6 and TRBJ2-4, with 13 positions matching TRBD2. This CDR3 region has 17 residues. Trimming at V came to 3 bases and at J to 0 bases, leaving 3 bases not matched to a gene. CDR1 and CDR2 (germline): SGHDT, YYEEEE.

This clonotype was seen a few times. V usage is TRBV20-1 and J usage is TRBJ2-7, with D perhaps TRBD1 (6 bases). V was clipped by 8 bases and J by 6 bases, with 20 bases between them. The CDR3 sequence is 13 residues long. Germline V gene lookup returns CDR1 DFQATT and CDR2 SNEGSKA (reference sequence). The CDR3 loop reads CSMRTVSLGEQYF. CDR3 sequence (DNA): TGCAGTATGCGGACAGTGTCCCTCGGCGAGCAGTACTTC.

This chain connects TRBV20-1 to TRBJ2-1; 9 bases fit TRBD2. This CDR3 has 15 amino acids. Germline-derived CDR1 and CDR2 are DFQATT and SNEGSKA (reference sequence). J lost 3 bases, V lost 3 bases, and 6 bases had no gene match. The CDR3 sequence is CSASMGLAVYNEQFF. CDR3 coding DNA: TGCAGTGCTAGTATGGGACTAGCAGTCTACAATGAGCAGTTCTTC.

This clonotype came up a few times. The genes are TRBV29-1 and TRBJ1-4; D is possibly TRBD1 (6 bases). The V and J ends lost 7 bases and 8 bases respectively, with 17 bases between them. The CDR3 has 13 amino acids. Per the germline V gene, CDR1 is SQVTM and CDR2 is ANQGSEA. This chain's CDR3 is CSGGQIGGEKLFF. The DNA for the CDR3 is TGCAGCGGAGGACAGATAGGAGGCGAAAAACTGTTTTTT.

A few counts support this clonotype. The chain uses TRBV7-3 and TRBJ2-3; 12 positions agree with TRBD2. The CDR3 covers 16 residues. With 5 bases clipped from V and 5 bases from J, the junction kept 8 bases outside the gene matches. CDR1 and CDR2 (germline): SGHTA, FQGTGA. CDR3 bases: TGTGCCAGCAGCCCCTCCGTGGGACTAGCGGGAGATACGCAGTATTTT. It is translated as CASSPSVGLAGDTQYF.

This clonotype was seen more than once but under ten times. The chain has TRBV2 and TRBJ2-5; D possibly corresponds to TRBD2 (7 bases). The J call could be wrong; TRBJ2-1 is a better fit for the DNA end. This CDR3 contains 13 residues. The V gene's germline CDR1 is SNHLY and CDR2 FYNNEI. This CDR3 is CARGGAGGNEQFF. The CDR3 DNA follows: TGTGCCAGGGGGGGGGCCGGAGGCAATGAGCAGTTCTTC.

The table lists this clonotype with a few counts. The chain uses TRBV7-8 and TRBJ2-1; 11 bases line up with TRBD2. V lost 4 bases and J lost 8; bases outside the gene matches: 13. There are 17 residues in the CDR3. Germline V gives CDR1 SGHVS, CDR2 FQNEAQ. CDR3 amino acids: CASSSESLAGVSDEQFF. For the CDR3, the DNA is TGTGCCAGCAGCTCAGAGTCACTAGCGGGAGTCAGTGATGAGCAGTTCTTC.

The chain joins TRBV3-1 to TRBJ2-1; 11 bases are shared with TRBD2. Losses at the gene ends were 2 bases for V and 3 bases for J; bases not matched to a gene: 6. The CDR3 totals 17 residues. Per germline, CDR1 LGHDT and CDR2 YNNKEL (reference sequence). The CDR3 reads CASSQSGLAEYYNEQFF. In nucleotides, the CDR3 is TGTGCCAGCAGCCAATCGGGACTAGCGGAGTACTACAATGAGCAGTTCTTC.

The chain joins TRBV10-3 to TRBJ2-5; 8 bases line up with TRBD1. The J segment lost 1 base and the V segment lost 9 bases, leaving 16 bases of the junction unmatched. This CDR3 spans 17 amino acids. Germline loops: CDR1 ENHRY, CDR2 SYGVKD. The CDR3 nucleotides read TGTGCCATGCTACAAGCGGACAGGGTTTATTCCCAAGAGACCCAGTACTTC. Protein product: CAMLQADRVYSQETQYF.